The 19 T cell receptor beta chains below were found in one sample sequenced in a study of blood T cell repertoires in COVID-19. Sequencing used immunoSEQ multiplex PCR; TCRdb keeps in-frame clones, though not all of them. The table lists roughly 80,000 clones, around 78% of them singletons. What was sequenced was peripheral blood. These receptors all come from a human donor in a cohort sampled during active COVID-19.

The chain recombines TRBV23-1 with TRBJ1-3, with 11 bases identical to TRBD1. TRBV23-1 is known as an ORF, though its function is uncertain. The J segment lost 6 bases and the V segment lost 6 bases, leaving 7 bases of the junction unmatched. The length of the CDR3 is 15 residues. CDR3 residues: CASSRTGGQANTIYF. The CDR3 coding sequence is TGCGCCAGCAGCCGGACAGGGGGCCAAGCAAACACCATATATTTT.

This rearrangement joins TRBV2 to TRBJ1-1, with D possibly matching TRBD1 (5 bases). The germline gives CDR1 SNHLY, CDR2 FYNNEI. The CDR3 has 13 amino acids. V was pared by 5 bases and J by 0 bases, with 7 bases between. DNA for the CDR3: TGTGCCAGCAGTCCGACAGTGAACACTGAAGCTTTCTTT. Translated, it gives CASSPTVNTEAFF.

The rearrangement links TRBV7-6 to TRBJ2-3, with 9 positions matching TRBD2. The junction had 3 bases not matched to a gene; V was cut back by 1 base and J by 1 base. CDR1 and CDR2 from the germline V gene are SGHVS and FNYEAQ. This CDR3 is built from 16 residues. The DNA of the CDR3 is TGTGCCAGCAGCTTAGGGGCGGGAGGGGGCACAGATACGCAGTATTTT. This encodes CASSLGAGGGTDTQYF.

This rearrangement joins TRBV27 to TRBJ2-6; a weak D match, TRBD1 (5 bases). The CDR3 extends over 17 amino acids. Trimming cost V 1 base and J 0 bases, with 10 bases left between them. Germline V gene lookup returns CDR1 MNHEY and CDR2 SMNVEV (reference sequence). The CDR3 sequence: CASSLLDTSSGANVLTF. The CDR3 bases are TGTGCCAGCAGTTTATTGGACACGAGCTCTGGGGCCAACGTCCTGACTTTC.

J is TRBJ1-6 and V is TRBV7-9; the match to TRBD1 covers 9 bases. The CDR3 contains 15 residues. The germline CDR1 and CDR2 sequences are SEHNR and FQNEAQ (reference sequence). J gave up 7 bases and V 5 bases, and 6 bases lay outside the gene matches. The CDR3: CASSPWTGENSPLHF. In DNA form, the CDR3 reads TGTGCCAGCAGCCCCTGGACAGGGGAAAATTCACCCCTCCACTTT.

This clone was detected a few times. The CDR3 coding sequence is TGTGCCAGCTCACCACCCGGTTCCTACGAGCAGTACGTC. Its translation is CASSPPGSYEQYV. V and J are TRBV18 and TRBJ2-7; D not resolved. The CDR3 runs to 13 residues. Trimming shortened V by 0 bases and J by 1 base, and 4 bases separated the two germline ends. CDR1 and CDR2 (germline): KGHSH, LQKENI.

The DNA for the CDR3 is TGTGCCAGCAGTTACTCCCGGCAGGGGTATGGTGGCTACACCTTC. Translated: CASSYSRQGYGGYTF. The gene calls are TRBV6-2 or TRBV6-3 and TRBJ1-2, with D tentatively TRBD1 (6 bases). The germline gives CDR1 MNHEY, CDR2 SVGEGT. V lost 0 bases and J lost 7, with 15 bases in between. The CDR3 spans 15 residues.

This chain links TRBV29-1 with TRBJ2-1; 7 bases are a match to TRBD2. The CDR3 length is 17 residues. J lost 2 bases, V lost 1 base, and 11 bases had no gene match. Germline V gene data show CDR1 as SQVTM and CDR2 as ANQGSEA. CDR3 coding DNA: TGCAGCGTTGAAGGCACAGCTCCTGGGGGGGCCTACAATGAGCAGTTCTTC. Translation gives CSVEGTAPGGAYNEQFF.

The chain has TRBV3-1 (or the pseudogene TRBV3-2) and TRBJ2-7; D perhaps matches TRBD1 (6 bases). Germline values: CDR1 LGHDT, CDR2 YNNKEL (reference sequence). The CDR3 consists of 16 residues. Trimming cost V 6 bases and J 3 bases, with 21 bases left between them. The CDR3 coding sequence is TGTGCCAGCAGACGAAGCAGGGGTCTTAAAGGCTACGAGCAGTACGTC. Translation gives CASRRSRGLKGYEQYV.

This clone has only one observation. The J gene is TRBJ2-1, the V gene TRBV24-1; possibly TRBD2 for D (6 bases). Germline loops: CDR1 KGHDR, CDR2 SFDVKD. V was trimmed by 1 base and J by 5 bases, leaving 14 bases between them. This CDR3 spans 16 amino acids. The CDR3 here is CATSDFPSGRHNEQFF. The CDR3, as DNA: TGTGCCACCAGTGATTTTCCCAGCGGGCGACACAATGAGCAGTTCTTC.

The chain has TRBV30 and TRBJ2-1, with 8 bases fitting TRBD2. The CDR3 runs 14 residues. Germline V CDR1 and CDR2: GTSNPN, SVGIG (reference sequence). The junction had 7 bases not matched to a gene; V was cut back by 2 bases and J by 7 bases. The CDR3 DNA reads TGTGCCTGGAGTTACGGGGGGGCTGAAAATGAGCAGTTCTTC. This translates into CAWSYGGAENEQFF.

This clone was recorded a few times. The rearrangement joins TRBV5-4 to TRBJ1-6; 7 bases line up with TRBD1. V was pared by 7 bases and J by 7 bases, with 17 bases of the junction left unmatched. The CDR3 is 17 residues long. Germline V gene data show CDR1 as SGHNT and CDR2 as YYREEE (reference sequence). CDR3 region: CASGSGGLISLNSPLHF. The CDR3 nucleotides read TGTGCCAGCGGGTCAGGGGGGTTAATCAGTCTGAATTCACCCCTCCACTTT.

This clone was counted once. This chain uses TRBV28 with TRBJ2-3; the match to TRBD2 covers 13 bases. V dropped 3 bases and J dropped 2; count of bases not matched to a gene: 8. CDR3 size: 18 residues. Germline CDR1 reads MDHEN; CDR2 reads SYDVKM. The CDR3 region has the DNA TGTGCCAGCAGTTTGTTCGGACTAGCGGGGGACCACACAGATACGCAGTATTTT. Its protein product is CASSLFGLAGDHTDTQYF.

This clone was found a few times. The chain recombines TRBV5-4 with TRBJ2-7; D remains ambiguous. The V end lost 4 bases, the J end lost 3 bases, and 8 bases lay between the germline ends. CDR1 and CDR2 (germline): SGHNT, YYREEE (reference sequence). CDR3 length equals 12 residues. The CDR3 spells CASSLVLYEQYV. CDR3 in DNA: TGTGCCAGCAGCCTAGTCCTCTACGAGCAGTACGTC.

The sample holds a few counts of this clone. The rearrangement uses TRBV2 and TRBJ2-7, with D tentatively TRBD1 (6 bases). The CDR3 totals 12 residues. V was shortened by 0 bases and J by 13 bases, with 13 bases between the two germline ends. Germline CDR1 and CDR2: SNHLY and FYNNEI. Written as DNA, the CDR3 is TGTGCCAGCAGTGAAGCGGCAGGGGCAGATTACTTC. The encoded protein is CASSEAAGADYF.

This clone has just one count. In DNA, the CDR3 is TGTGCCAGCCGCCAGCGGGGTTCTTCCGGGGAGCTGTTTTTT. Protein product: CASRQRGSSGELFF. This chain uses TRBV6-2 or TRBV6-3 with TRBJ2-2; 7 bases agree with TRBD2. The germline V gene encodes CDR1 MNHEY and CDR2 SVGEGT. CDR3 length equals 14 residues. After removal of 8 bases from V and 6 bases from J, the junction contained 9 bases not matched to a gene.

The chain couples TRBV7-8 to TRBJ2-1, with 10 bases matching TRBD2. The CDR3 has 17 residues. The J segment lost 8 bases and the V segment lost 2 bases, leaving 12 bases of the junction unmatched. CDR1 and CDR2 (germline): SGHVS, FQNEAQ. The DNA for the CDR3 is TGTGCCAGCAGCTTAAATAGCGGGGGGATAGTTCACCATGAGCAGTTCTTC. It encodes CASSLNSGGIVHHEQFF.

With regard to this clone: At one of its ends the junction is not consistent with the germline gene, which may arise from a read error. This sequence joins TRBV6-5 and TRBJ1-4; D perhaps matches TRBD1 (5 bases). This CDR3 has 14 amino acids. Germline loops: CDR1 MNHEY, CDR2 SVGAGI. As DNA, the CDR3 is TGTACCAGCAGACTAGGAGGGGCTGGGGAAAAACTGTTTTTT. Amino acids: CTSRLGGAGEKLFF.

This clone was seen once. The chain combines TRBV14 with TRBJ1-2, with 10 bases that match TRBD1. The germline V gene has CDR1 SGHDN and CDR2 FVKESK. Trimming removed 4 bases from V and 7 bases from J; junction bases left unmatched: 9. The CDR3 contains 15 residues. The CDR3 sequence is CASSRDRGFPSGYTF. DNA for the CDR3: TGTGCCAGCAGCCGGGACAGGGGCTTCCCCTCTGGCTACACCTTC.